This note documents a single T cell receptor beta chain sequence. Its antigen is unknown. This sample was included in a study of cytomegalovirus exposure and HLA in healthy donors. Study context: An early release of data contained 80 million to 85 million unique TCRs, which came from HLA-typed donors.

Study conclusions and caveats: 87-base-pair reads could not separate some V segments, including TRBV6-2 and TRBV6-3. V- and J-gene trimming in TCR beta was tied to a missense DCLRE1C variant by an analysis performed later.

The PCR was carried out with 60 Vbeta primers and 13 Jbeta primers. Produced via immunoSEQ multiplex PCR; TCRdb's table is partial and in-frame only. The sample lists some 180,000 clones; around 78% were seen once. Germline CDR1 is MGHRA and CDR2 is YSYEKL. CDR3 length: 16 residues. With 0 bases removed from V and 6 bases from J, the gap between germline ends came to 14 bases. The material sequenced was PBMCs. This TCR came from a man younger than 45 in good health and CMV-seronegative. V gene TRBV4-1 combines with J gene TRBJ1-4, with a tentative D call TRBD1 (5 bases). CDR3 nucleotide sequence: TGCGCCAGCAGCCAAGATCTTGCAGGGATACATGAAAAACTGTTTTTT. Amino acid sequence: CASSQDLAGIHEKLFF.